These 26 T cell receptor beta chains were sequenced from one sample in a study of T cell responses to AZD1222 COVID-19 vaccine. Here immunoSEQ multiplex PCR was the method, and the copy in TCRdb shows in-frame clones only, minus some. Among under 95,000 clones listed, about 88% were seen once. The input for sequencing was peripheral blood, taken 28 days after the second AZD1222 dose. These receptors were taken from an adult who received the AZD1222 COVID-19 vaccine.

This chain joins TRBV7-8 and TRBJ2-7; weak D call: TRBD2 (6 bases). This CDR3 region has 14 residues. The V end lost 0 bases, the J end lost 6 bases, and 12 bases lay between the germline ends. In germline, CDR1 is SGHVS, CDR2 FQNEAQ. CDR3: CASSLAPAGGEQYF. CDR3 in DNA: TGTGCCAGCAGCTTAGCCCCAGCGGGCGGCGAGCAGTACTTC.

A remark on this clone: This sample also contains other DNA sequences that code for the same CDR3. The chain couples TRBV9 to TRBJ2-1; no clear D. This CDR3 has 11 residues. Germline V gene data show CDR1 as SGDLS and CDR2 as YYNGEE. The V and J ends lost 3 bases and 4 bases respectively, with 2 bases between them. This CDR3 reads CASSGYNEQFF. The CDR3 DNA sequence: TGTGCCAGCAGCGGATACAATGAGCAGTTCTTC.

The chain carries TRBV11-3 and TRBJ2-2, with 7 bases aligning to TRBD1. The CDR3 totals 16 residues. V shed 1 base and J 0 bases; nucleotides not matched to a gene: 2. Germline loops: CDR1 SGHNT, CDR2 YENEEA. CDR3: CASSLVGTANTGELFF. The DNA for the CDR3 is TGTGCCAGCAGCTTAGTTGGGACAGCGAACACCGGGGAGCTGTTTTTT.

This chain's CDR3 is CASSIDRALMNTEAFF. CDR3 DNA sequence: TGTGCCAGCAGCATCGACAGGGCCCTGATGAACACTGAAGCTTTCTTT. The chain is built from TRBV7-8 and TRBJ1-1, with 7 bases that match TRBD1. The CDR3 loop spans 16 amino acids. CDR1 and CDR2 from the germline V gene are SGHVS and FQNEAQ. V was pared by 5 bases and J by 0 bases, with 9 bases of the junction left unmatched.

This sequence joins TRBV27 and TRBJ2-3; 12 nucleotides match TRBD2. Germline assignment: CDR1 MNHEY and CDR2 SMNVEV (reference sequence). The CDR3 is made up of 14 amino acids. Unmatched junction bases numbered 6, after V lost 10 bases and J lost 4 bases. CDR3 sequence (DNA): TGTGCCACCACGACTAGCGGGAGTGCAGATACGCAGTATTTT. It is translated as CATTTSGSADTQYF.

The V call is TRBV6-6, the J call TRBJ2-5, with a weak D call TRBD2 (6 bases). The CDR3 is 14 amino acids. Trimming removed 4 bases from V and 7 bases from J, with 16 bases in between. Per germline, CDR1 MNHNY and CDR2 SVGAGI (reference sequence). The CDR3 DNA follows: TGTGCCAGCAGTTTAGGGACTTCAGGAGGGACCCAGTACTTC. Its translation: CASSLGTSGGTQYF.

V usage is TRBV6-5 and J usage is TRBJ2-1; a possible D gene is TRBD2 (5 bases). The germline V gene has CDR1 MNHEY and CDR2 SVGAGI. The CDR3 has 13 residues. Trimming removed 6 bases from V and 9 bases from J, with 15 bases in between. The CDR3 loop is CASSPDRRGEQFF. The CDR3 nucleotides are TGTGCCAGCAGCCCCGACCGACGGGGTGAGCAGTTCTTC.

This clone was recorded only once. The V and J genes are TRBV12-3 or TRBV12-4 and TRBJ2-3; 7 bases are shared with TRBD2. The length of the CDR3 is 13 residues. The V segment lost 10 bases and the J segment 1 base; nucleotides outside the gene matches: 5. CDR3 protein: CATRLAGTDTQYF. Here the CDR3 DNA reads TGTGCCACCCGCCTAGCGGGCACAGATACGCAGTATTTT.

J is TRBJ1-2 and V is TRBV4-3; TRBD1 matches 8 bases. This CDR3 comprises 14 residues. The V and J ends lost 4 bases and 0 bases, in that order; junction bases with no gene match: 1. CDR1 LGHNA and CDR2 YSLEER come from the germline V gene. CDR3 region: CASSPDRANYGYTF. CDR3 bases: TGCGCCAGCAGCCCGGACAGGGCTAACTATGGCTACACCTTC.

This clone has just a few counts. The chain combines TRBV6-2 or TRBV6-3 with TRBJ2-2; 9 bases map to TRBD1. Germline CDR1 MNHEY, CDR2 SVGEGT. The J segment lost 7 bases and the V segment lost 5 bases, leaving 14 bases of the junction unmatched. The CDR3 spans 17 residues. The CDR3 nucleotides read TGTGCCAGCAGTACCGCCGGGACAGGGACTAATAACGGGGAGCTGTTTTTT. Amino acids: CASSTAGTGTNNGELFF.

This clone was found a few times. The chain is built from TRBV6-5 and TRBJ2-7, with 9 positions matching TRBD2. Germline V gene data show CDR1 as MNHEY and CDR2 as SVGAGI. V was pared by 5 bases and J by 2 bases, with 4 bases of the junction left unmatched. The CDR3 runs to 14 residues. This CDR3 is CASSRSGSTYEQYF. CDR3 coding DNA: TGTGCCAGCAGTCGTAGCGGGAGCACCTACGAGCAGTACTTC.

This clone has only one observation. V and J are TRBV7-9 and TRBJ1-2; TRBD1 aligns across 7 bases. Per germline, CDR1 SEHNR and CDR2 FQNEAQ (reference sequence). V lost 5 bases, J lost 6 bases, and 6 bases stayed unmatched. The CDR3 runs to 13 residues. The CDR3 reads CASSITGVHGYTF. CDR3 DNA: TGTGCCAGCAGCATTACAGGGGTTCATGGCTACACCTTC.

The CDR3 DNA is TGCGCCAGCAGCACCACGGACAGGGAAGTAGGGGAGCTGTTTTTT. Translated, it gives CASSTTDREVGELFF. The rearrangement uses TRBV5-1 and TRBJ2-2; 8 bases align to TRBD1. Germline assignment: CDR1 SGHRS and CDR2 YFSETQ. With 4 bases clipped from V and 8 bases from J, the junction kept 10 bases outside the gene matches. The CDR3 loop spans 15 amino acids.

On this clone: Since the CDR3 does not end with the conserved phenylalanine or tryptophan, this likely comes from a read error. This chain links TRBV30 with TRBJ1-1; a weak D match, TRBD1 (5 bases). CDR1 and CDR2 from the germline V gene are GTSNPN and SVGIG (reference sequence). Trimming left V 5 bases short and J 1 base short, with 11 bases between. The CDR3 loop spans 13 amino acids. CDR3 sequence (DNA): TGTGCCTGGGGGGGACGGTGGAACACTGAAGCTTTCCTT. Its translation is CAWGGRWNTEAFL.

This clone has only one observation. The genes are TRBV4-1 and TRBJ2-7; D call uncertain. The CDR3 runs 16 residues. Trimming cost V 1 base and J 0 bases, with 13 bases left between them. Per germline, CDR1 MGHRA and CDR2 YSYEKL. The CDR3 DNA reads TGCGCCAGCAGCCAAGTTTCGCGCTCGAGCTCCTACGAGCAGTACTTC. Its protein is CASSQVSRSSSYEQYF.

The chain has TRBV4-2 and TRBJ1-2; D gene uncertain. Between the trimmed V and J ends, which lost 0 bases and 8 bases, there was a span of 7 bases. Germline V gives CDR1 LGHNA, CDR2 YNFKEQ. The CDR3 covers 12 residues. CDR3 loop: CASSQEGSGYTF. CDR3 in DNA: TGTGCCAGCAGCCAAGAGGGATCGGGCTACACCTTC.

The chain joins TRBV19 to TRBJ2-1, with 7 bases that match TRBD2. Germline V CDR1 and CDR2: LNHDA, SQIVND (reference sequence). The V and J ends lost 1 base and 8 bases, in that order; junction bases with no gene match: 11. This CDR3 contains 16 residues. The CDR3 spells CASSIVSGNFGHEQFF. The CDR3 nucleotides read TGTGCCAGTAGTATAGTAAGCGGGAATTTCGGCCATGAGCAGTTCTTC.

The rearrangement uses TRBV4-2 and TRBJ1-4, with D uncertain. In germline, CDR1 is LGHNA, CDR2 YNFKEQ. There are 17 residues in the CDR3. V lost 0 bases and J lost 7, with 18 bases in between. The CDR3 DNA reads as TGTGCCAGCAGCCAAGAGTCTCGGGCAGCTTTGGGTGAAAAACTGTTTTTT. Amino acids: CASSQESRAALGEKLFF.

V gene TRBV18 combines with J gene TRBJ1-4, with D unclear. Trimming pared 1 base from V and 2 bases from J, leaving 17 bases between. Germline V gene sequence: CDR1 KGHSH, CDR2 LQKENI. CDR3 size: 18 residues. CDR3 loop: CASSPLGQLASTNEKLFF. In DNA, the CDR3 is TGTGCCAGCTCACCACTAGGGCAGCTGGCCTCGACTAATGAAAAACTGTTTTTT.

The chain couples TRBV7-6 to TRBJ2-1; TRBD2 might be the D (6 bases). Germline V CDR1 and CDR2: SGHVS, FNYEAQ. The CDR3 has 12 residues. The V end lost 4 bases, the J end lost 8 bases, and 9 bases lay between the germline ends. The CDR3 nucleotides are TGTGCCAGCAGCTCCCTAGCGCATGAGCAGTTCTTC. Protein: CASSSLAHEQFF.

The gene calls are TRBV28 and TRBJ1-3, with TRBD1 as a possible D gene (5 bases). The CDR3 runs to 15 residues. Deletions cut 5 bases from V and 0 bases from J, with 11 bases between. Per the germline V gene, CDR1 is MDHEN and CDR2 is SYDVKM. This chain's CDR3 is CASSGGYFSGNTIYF. The CDR3 bases are TGTGCCAGCAGTGGGGGGTACTTCTCTGGAAACACCATATATTTT.

The rearrangement uses TRBV6-6 and TRBJ1-2; 11 bases agree with TRBD1. With 0 bases clipped from V and 4 bases from J, the junction kept 4 bases outside the gene matches. The CDR3 consists of 16 residues. Germline lookup yields CDR1 MNHNY and CDR2 SVGAGI (reference sequence). In DNA, the CDR3 is TGTGCCAGCAGTTACTCACCGGGACAGGGGGGCTATGGCTACACCTTC. As protein: CASSYSPGQGGYGYTF.

The rearrangement uses TRBV30 and TRBJ1-6; TRBD1 matches 9 bases. This CDR3 has 14 residues. J gave up 7 bases and V 0 bases, and 1 base lay outside the gene matches. Germline CDR1 is GTSNPN and CDR2 is SVGIG (reference sequence). This CDR3 is CAWSVGQGNSPLHF. DNA of the CDR3: TGTGCCTGGAGTGTTGGACAGGGGAATTCACCCCTCCACTTT.

The gene calls are TRBV18 and TRBJ2-1; maybe TRBD2 (5 bases). Trimming cost V 2 bases and J 7 bases, with 18 bases left between them. Germline CDR1 reads KGHSH; CDR2 reads LQKENI. The CDR3 spans 16 residues. The CDR3 here is CASSPSQAEVMNEQFF. CDR3 coding DNA: TGTGCCAGCTCACCATCACAAGCGGAGGTTATGAATGAGCAGTTCTTC.

In its sample, this clone was seen a few times. V is TRBV6-4 and J is TRBJ2-1; D possibly corresponds to TRBD2 (5 bases). V was clipped by 3 bases and J by 7 bases, with 13 bases between them. Germline assignment: CDR1 MRHNA and CDR2 SNTAGT. The CDR3 covers 14 residues. The CDR3 loop is CASSDGTEGNEQFF. The CDR3 nucleotides read TGTGCCAGCAGTGATGGAACAGAGGGAAATGAGCAGTTCTTC.

V is TRBV30 and J is TRBJ1-2; D may be TRBD1 (5 bases). This CDR3 has 16 residues. CDR1 and CDR2 from the germline V gene are GTSNPN and SVGIG (reference sequence). With 0 bases removed from V and 3 bases from J, the gap between germline ends came to 17 bases. The CDR3 loop is CAWSVGVMGLDYGYTF. As DNA, the CDR3 is TGTGCCTGGAGTGTAGGGGTGATGGGGCTTGACTATGGCTACACCTTC.